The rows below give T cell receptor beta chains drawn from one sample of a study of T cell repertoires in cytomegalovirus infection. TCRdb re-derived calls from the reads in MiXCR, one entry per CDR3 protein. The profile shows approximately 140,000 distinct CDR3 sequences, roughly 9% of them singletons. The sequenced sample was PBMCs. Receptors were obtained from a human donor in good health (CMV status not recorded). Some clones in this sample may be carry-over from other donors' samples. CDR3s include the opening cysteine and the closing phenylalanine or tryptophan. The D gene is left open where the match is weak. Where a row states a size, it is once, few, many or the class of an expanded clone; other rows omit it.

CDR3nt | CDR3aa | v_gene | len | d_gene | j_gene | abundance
TGTGCCAGTAGTATTGGGCAGGGGGTAGGAGAGACCCAGTACTTC | CASSIGQGVGETQYF | TRBV19 | 15 | TRBD1 | TRBJ2-5 | once
TGCGCCAGCAGCCTAACTCCGGGACAGGGGGGGAATGAGCAGTTCTTC | CASSLTPGQGGNEQFF | TRBV5-1 | 16 | TRBD1 | TRBJ2-1 | many
TGTGCCTGGGCCCCTACCCCGGGTAACAATGAGCAGTTCTTC | CAWAPTPGNNEQFF | TRBV30 | 14 | . | TRBJ2-1 | .
TGTGCCAGCAGATCCGGTGGGGACCCTGGTCAGCCCCAGCATTTT | CASRSGGDPGQPQHF | TRBV7-2 | 15 | . | TRBJ1-5 | many
TGTGCCAGCAGTTCCCTCGGATCCTACGAGCAGTACTTC | CASSSLGSYEQYF | TRBV6-2/TRBV6-3 | 13 | . | TRBJ2-7 | many
TGTGCCAGCAGCCTTGAACAGTTTGGCGAGCAGTACTTC | CASSLEQFGEQYF | TRBV7-6 | 13 | . | TRBJ2-7 | many
TGTGCCAGCAGTTACGGCGGCGGGTTCGAGACCCAGTACTTC | CASSYGGGFETQYF | TRBV6-5 | 14 | . | TRBJ2-5 | many
TGTGCCAGCAGCGGGGGGAAAACTGGCACAGATACGCAGTATTTT | CASSGGKTGTDTQYF | TRBV7-9 | 15 | . | TRBJ2-3 | many
TGTGCCTGGAGTGTCCCCCGGCCAGGGGGGAATGAGCAGTTCTTC | CAWSVPRPGGNEQFF | TRBV30 | 15 | . | TRBJ2-1 | few
TGTGCCAGCAGTCCCCTGGGGGGGGTGGTCAGCCCCTATAGCAATCAGCCCCAGCATTTT | CASSPLGGVVSPYSNQPQHF | TRBV28 | 20 | . | TRBJ1-5 | .
TGCGCCAGACGGGGTAGAAGGAACACTGAAGCTTTCTTT | CARRGRRNTEAFF | TRBV23-1 | 13 | . | TRBJ1-1 | many
TGTGCCAGCAGCACCTTAAACACCGGGGAGCTGTTTTTT | CASSTLNTGELFF | TRBV7-2 | 13 | . | TRBJ2-2 | many
TGTGCCAGCAGTTCGCCGGCGGGGGAGACCCAGTACTTC | CASSSPAGETQYF | TRBV28 | 13 | . | TRBJ2-5 | few
TGTGCCAGCAGCATGGGGGGGTTGAACACTGAAGCTTTCTTT | CASSMGGLNTEAFF | TRBV6-5 | 14 | . | TRBJ1-1 | .
TGTGCCATCAGTGATGGGGGATATACCTACGAGCAGTACTTC | CAISDGGYTYEQYF | TRBV10-3 | 14 | . | TRBJ2-7 | few
TGTGCCAGCAGCTTAAACACGGGACAAGAGACCCAGTACTTC | CASSLNTGQETQYF | TRBV7-2 | 14 | . | TRBJ2-5 | many
TGTGCCAGCAGCTTAGGGCTAGCGGGATACTCCTACGAGCAGTACTTC | CASSLGLAGYSYEQYF | TRBV7-8 | 16 | TRBD2 | TRBJ2-7 | many
TGTGCCAGCAGCTTGGGATACGGACAAATGAACACTGAAGCTTTCTTT | CASSLGYGQMNTEAFF | TRBV5-4 | 16 | . | TRBJ1-1 | many
TGCAGCGTTACCCTTTCGCGGAACACCGGGGAGCTGTTTTTT | CSVTLSRNTGELFF | TRBV29-1 | 14 | . | TRBJ2-2 | few
TGTGCCAGCAGACCCAATACAGGGAGCACCGGGGAGCTGTTTTTT | CASRPNTGSTGELFF | TRBV12-3/TRBV12-4 | 15 | . | TRBJ2-2 | many
TGCAGCGTTCCAGGGACAGGGATGCATCGCTATGGCTACACCTTC | CSVPGTGMHRYGYTF | TRBV29-1 | 15 | TRBD1 | TRBJ1-2 | few
TGTGCCAGCAGCACCGGGGGGAATGAGCAGTTCTTC | CASSTGGNEQFF | TRBV7-9 | 12 | TRBD2 | TRBJ2-1 | many
TGCAGTGCTAGAGATCGTGGCAGGGTATCTCCTTTCACCTTC | CSARDRGRVSPFTF | TRBV20-1 | 14 | . | TRBJ1-2 | .
TGTGCCAGCAGTTCCAGACTAGCGGGGGAGGCAGATACGCAGTATTTT | CASSSRLAGEADTQYF | TRBV6-5 | 16 | TRBD2 | TRBJ2-3 | many
TGTGCCAGCAGTTCATACAGGGGGATAGCCACTGAAGCTTTCTTT | CASSSYRGIATEAFF | TRBV12-3/TRBV12-4 | 15 | TRBD1 | TRBJ1-1 | many
TGCAGTGCGACAGGGACTAGCGGATGGAGCACAGATACGCAGTATTTT | CSATGTSGWSTDTQYF | TRBV20-1 | 16 | TRBD2 | TRBJ2-3 | many
TGTGCCAGCAGCTTAGTACTAGCAGTGAACACCGGGGAGCTGTTTTTT | CASSLVLAVNTGELFF | TRBV7-2 | 16 | . | TRBJ2-2 | many
TGCAGCGTTGAAGGTCTGACAGAGATGAACTACAATGAGCAGTTCTTC | CSVEGLTEMNYNEQFF | TRBV29-1 | 16 | . | TRBJ2-1 | many
TGTGCCAGCAGGTCGGGACTGGCGGGTACTGAAGCTTTCTTT | CASRSGLAGTEAFF | TRBV7-9 | 14 | . | TRBJ1-1 | many
TGTGCCAGCAGTGAACAGGGACTAGCGGGGAGCACAGATACGCAGTATTTT | CASSEQGLAGSTDTQYF | TRBV2 | 17 | TRBD2 | TRBJ2-3 | many
TGCAGTGCTAGAGAATATGTCGGCAGTCAGCCCCAGCATTTT | CSAREYVGSQPQHF | TRBV20-1 | 14 | . | TRBJ1-5 | many
TGTGCCAGCTCACCCAGACCGGACAAAAACATTCAGTACTTC | CASSPRPDKNIQYF | TRBV18 | 14 | . | TRBJ2-4 | many
TGCAGTGCTAAGGGCTTGGTCGCTAGCACAGATACGCAGTATTTT | CSAKGLVASTDTQYF | TRBV20-1 | 15 | . | TRBJ2-3 | .
TGCAGTGCTCGGGACAGGAGCTCCTATAATTCACCCCTCCACTTT | CSARDRSSYNSPLHF | TRBV20-1 | 15 | TRBD1 | TRBJ1-6 | many
TGTGCCAGCAATTCCGACAGGGGGCTGGCCGGGGAGCTGTTTTTT | CASNSDRGLAGELFF | TRBV5-6 | 15 | TRBD1 | TRBJ2-2 | many
TGTGCCAGCAGCCGGATTAGCGGGGGGCCTACCACTTTCAGCACAGATACGCAGTATTTT | CASSRISGGPTTFSTDTQYF | TRBV14 | 20 | TRBD2 | TRBJ2-3 | many
TGTGCCAGCAGCTTACAGCGACGGACTGAAGCTTTCTTT | CASSLQRRTEAFF | TRBV7-2 | 13 | . | TRBJ1-1 | many
TGTGCCAGCAGCTTTTCGGAGGACACTGAAGCTTTCTTT | CASSFSEDTEAFF | TRBV11-3 | 13 | . | TRBJ1-1 | many
TGCAGTGCTCCCGGTGGACTTAATCATGAGCAGTTCTTC | CSAPGGLNHEQFF | TRBV20-1 | 13 | . | TRBJ2-1 | .
TGTGCCAGCAACCCAGACAATCAGCCCCAGCATTTT | CASNPDNQPQHF | TRBV12-3/TRBV12-4 | 12 | . | TRBJ1-5 | few
TGCAGTGCTAGAGTTCTGGGGGGGGACACTGAAGCTTACTTT | CSARVLGGDTEAYF | TRBV20-1 | 14 | . | TRBJ1-1 | .
TGTGCCAGCAGCTTAGGCAGGGGATCCTACAATGAGCAGTTCTTC | CASSLGRGSYNEQFF | TRBV7-8 | 15 | . | TRBJ2-1 | many
TGTGCCAGCAGCTTAGGGACAGGGGCTGGAAACACCATATATTTT | CASSLGTGAGNTIYF | TRBV7-2 | 15 | TRBD1 | TRBJ1-3 | many
TGCAGTGCTTCCGGGAACACTGAAGCTTTCTTT | CSASGNTEAFF | TRBV20-1 | 11 | . | TRBJ1-1 | .
TGTGCCAGCAGCGTAACCGAAAGCCTATACAATGAGCAGTTCTTC | CASSVTESLYNEQFF | TRBV9 | 15 | . | TRBJ2-1 | .
TGCGCCAGCAGCCCCCTTGGGCTAGCGGGGGGCGGACGGCTGGATGAGCAGTTCTTC | CASSPLGLAGGGRLDEQFF | TRBV5-1 | 19 | TRBD2 | TRBJ2-1 | many